This passage covers 29 T cell receptor beta chains from one sample sequenced in a study of regulatory T cells in long-lasting Graves disease. As to time point: newly diagnosed GD, antithyroid drugs for less than 3 months. Extracted RNA from PBMCs served as the source of the TCR library. Researchers made TCR beta libraries by using iRepertoire HTBI primers and running Arm-PCR on CDR3 regions. TCRdb ran MiXCR on the multiplex PCR reads and lists one entry per CDR3 protein. The table includes over 200,000 distinct CDR3 sequences, about 18% detected once. The data also belong to a second study, concerning T cells in Graves' hyperthyroidism and ophthalmopathy.

Material: peripheral blood mononuclear cells (PBMCs), obtained at new diagnosis, from a patient treated with antithyroid drugs. The receptors derive from a woman in her 30s with Graves disease.

This clonotype was recorded a few times. The chain uses TRBV27 and TRBJ1-2; D not resolved. The CDR3 runs to 13 residues. V was cut by 8 bases and J by 5 bases, with 15 bases left in between. CDR1 and CDR2 from the germline V gene are MNHEY and SMNVEV (reference sequence). The CDR3 DNA reads as TGTGCCAGCGGACCGGGCCCTACTTATGGCTACACCTTC. It translates to CASGPGPTYGYTF.

The chain joins TRBV3-1 to TRBJ1-6; TRBD1 aligns across 8 bases. The CDR3 runs to 16 residues. V gave up 3 bases and J gave up 7 bases; unmatched junction bases: 8. Germline-derived CDR1 and CDR2 are LGHDT and YNNKEL (reference sequence). CDR3 sequence reads: CASSQGQALLNSPLHF. The CDR3 region has the DNA TGTGCCAGCAGCCAGGGACAGGCTTTGCTCAATTCACCCCTCCACTTT.

The V and J genes are TRBV7-2 and TRBJ2-7; TRBD2 might be the D (6 bases). Deletions cut 5 bases from V and 4 bases from J, with 12 bases between. Germline CDR1 SGHTA, CDR2 FQGNSA. This CDR3 contains 13 residues. The CDR3 is CASSRREAYEQYF. Written as DNA, the CDR3 is TGTGCCAGCAGCCGCAGGGAGGCTTACGAGCAGTACTTC.

This clonotype was observed at least ten times. This rearrangement joins TRBV20-1 to TRBJ1-6, with D hard to call. The V gene's germline CDR1 is DFQATT and CDR2 SNEGSKA (reference sequence). Trimming removed 0 bases at V and 8 bases at J, with 14 bases between. This CDR3 contains 15 residues. CDR3 nucleotides: TGCAGTGCTAGAGATATCCCGGGCTTAGATTCACCCCTCCACTTT. Translation gives CSARDIPGLDSPLHF.

There are many counts of this clonotype. This rearrangement joins TRBV12-3 or TRBV12-4 to TRBJ1-6, with unresolved D. V gave up 3 bases and J gave up 7 bases, with 10 bases separating them. The CDR3 has 14 amino acids. The CDR3 DNA reads TGTGCCAGCAGTTTGAGGGCCGAGAATTCACCCCTCCACTTT. Amino acids: CASSLRAENSPLHF.

In this sample, this clonotype turned up a few times. A much larger clone differs by one base, so this may be a read error. This chain's CDR3 is CASSPQGEGNQPQHF. The CDR3 DNA reads as TGTGCCAGCAGCCCACAGGGAGAGGGTAATCAGCCCCAGCATTTT. The chain combines TRBV7-9 with TRBJ1-5; maybe TRBD1 (6 bases). The CDR3 sequence is 15 residues long. From germline, CDR1 is SEHNR and CDR2 FQNEAQ (reference sequence). Trimming left V 5 bases short and J 4 bases short, with 15 bases between. Filled out from reference TRBV7-9 and TRBJ1-5, the complete variable domain reads DTGVSQNPRHKITKRGQNVTFRCDPISEHNRLYWYRQTLGQGPEFLTYFQNEAQLEKSRLLSDRFSAERPKGSFSTLEIQRTEQGDSAMYLCASSPQGEGNQPQHFGDGTRLSIL.

The table lists this clonotype with many counts. V gene TRBV2 combines with J gene TRBJ2-7; 9 nucleotides align to TRBD1. V shed 6 bases and J 5 bases; nucleotides not matched to a gene: 11. Per germline, CDR1 SNHLY and CDR2 FYNNEI. The CDR3 is 15 amino acids. The CDR3 bases are TGTGCCAGCAGGGACAACAGGGGGCGAGAAAACGAGCAGTACTTC. This codes for CASRDNRGRENEQYF.

V usage is TRBV9 and J usage is TRBJ2-2; D not resolved. The CDR3 runs to 14 residues. V dropped 0 bases and J dropped 1 base, with 4 bases sitting between them. The germline gives CDR1 SGDLS, CDR2 YYNGEE. This CDR3 reads CASSVEMNTGELFF. The DNA for the CDR3 is TGTGCCAGCAGCGTAGAAATGAACACCGGGGAGCTGTTTTTT.

The table lists this clonotype with a few counts. The chain uses TRBV19 and TRBJ2-1, with no clear D. The V gene lost 9 bases and the J gene lost 0 bases, with 3 bases spanning the gap. The CDR3 sequence is 11 residues long. CDR1 and CDR2 (germline): LNHDA, SQIVND (reference sequence). The CDR3 DNA reads as TGTGCCAGGGACTCCTACAATGAGCAGTTCTTC. Translating it yields CARDSYNEQFF.

This sequence joins TRBV7-8 and TRBJ2-1, with 9 nucleotides matching TRBD2. The ends lost 6 bases at V and 6 bases at J; junction bases unmatched: 9. CDR3 length: 15 residues. Germline V gene lookup returns CDR1 SGHVS and CDR2 FQNEAQ. CDR3: CASRPSGGRSNEQFF. As DNA, the CDR3 is TGTGCCAGCAGACCAAGCGGGGGGCGGAGCAATGAGCAGTTCTTC.

This clonotype was counted between two and nine times. The V and J genes are TRBV15 and TRBJ2-7; possible D gene TRBD2, 7 bases. Trimming stripped 0 bases from V and 5 bases from J, with 14 bases between. The V gene's germline CDR1 is LNHNV and CDR2 YYDKDF (reference sequence). The CDR3 contains 15 residues. The DNA of the CDR3 is TGTGCCACCAGCAGAGATTGGGGGGGCACGGACGAGCAGTACTTC. It is translated as CATSRDWGGTDEQYF.

The table lists this clonotype with many counts. The rearrangement uses TRBV3-1 and TRBJ2-3; D perhaps matches TRBD1 (6 bases). Germline values: CDR1 LGHDT, CDR2 YNNKEL (reference sequence). The CDR3 covers 13 residues. Trimming took off 6 bases at V and 6 bases at J, with 13 bases between the two ends. The DNA of the CDR3 is TGTGCCAGCAGTCAAAACAGGGCCGATACGCAGTATTTT. It specifies CASSQNRADTQYF.

The chain's CDR3 is CASTRAKTEAFF. The CDR3 DNA reads as TGTGCCAGCACCCGGGCAAAGACTGAAGCTTTCTTT. V and J are TRBV2 and TRBJ1-1; D gene ambiguous. This CDR3 spans 12 amino acids. Between the trimmed V and J ends, which lost 7 bases and 5 bases, there was a span of 11 bases. CDR1 SNHLY and CDR2 FYNNEI come from the germline V gene.

A remark on this clonotype: A read error is possible here, since a much larger clone lies one base away. As DNA, the CDR3 is TGTGTCAGCAGTTATCAGGGTCTCTACGAGCAGTACTTC. The encoded protein is CVSSYQGLYEQYF. The chain uses TRBV6-2 or TRBV6-3 and TRBJ2-7, with D possibly being TRBD1 (5 bases). This CDR3 is 13 amino acids long. Germline V lookup: CDR1 MNHEY, CDR2 SVGEGT.

This clonotype appeared many times. The chain has TRBV19 and TRBJ1-4; D perhaps matches TRBD1 (6 bases). Germline CDR1 and CDR2: LNHDA and SQIVND (reference sequence). V gave up 4 bases and J gave up 7 bases, with 19 bases separating them. The CDR3 is 16 amino acids. CDR3 protein: CASSTRMDRIREKLFF. The CDR3 region has the DNA TGTGCCAGTAGTACCCGTATGGACAGAATTCGTGAAAAACTGTTTTTT.

In this sample, this clonotype turned up a few times. The V call is TRBV19, the J call TRBJ2-2; 8 nucleotides align to TRBD1. Germline trimming cut 5 bases from V and 8 bases from J; bases unmatched to any gene: 13. The CDR3 covers 16 residues. Germline CDR1 and CDR2: LNHDA and SQIVND (reference sequence). DNA of the CDR3: TGTGCCAGTAGTCCGCTGACAGGGGCCCCTTCGGGGGAGCTGTTTTTT. This gives the protein CASSPLTGAPSGELFF.

This clonotype was seen many times. One junction end disagrees with the germline gene, perhaps due to a read error. The chain has TRBV5-1 and TRBJ1-1; no reliable D call. Germline V CDR1 and CDR2: SGHRS, YFSETQ. The CDR3 contains 15 residues. The CDR3 sequence: CASSLENPARTEAFF. CDR3 nucleotide sequence: TGTGCCAGCAGCTTGGAAAACCCGGCCCGCACTGAAGCTTTCTTT.

This clonotype appeared many times. The rearrangement links TRBV11-1 to TRBJ2-1; D is uncertain. Germline V gene lookup returns CDR1 SGHAT and CDR2 FQDESV (reference sequence). The CDR3 covers 13 residues. The V gene lost 7 bases and the J gene lost 4 bases, with 11 bases spanning the gap. The CDR3 region is CASTGPLYNEQFF. CDR3 DNA: TGTGCCAGCACCGGACCCTTATACAATGAGCAGTTCTTC.

The gene calls are TRBV6-2 or TRBV6-3 and TRBJ2-7; either TRBD1 or TRBD2 may supply D (5 bases each). The CDR3 has 15 amino acids. The germline CDR1 and CDR2 sequences are MNHEY and SVGEGT. V lost 5 bases and J 2 bases, leaving 16 bases between the germline ends. CDR3 coding DNA: TGTGCCAGCAGTCCGGGACGCCGGCTGGCCTACGAGCAGTACTTC. Protein product: CASSPGRRLAYEQYF.

This clonotype was counted many times. The chain couples TRBV20-1 to TRBJ2-3; TRBD2 matches 12 bases. CDR3 length: 19 amino acids. The V and J ends lost 4 bases and 4 bases, in that order; junction bases with no gene match: 18. The germline gives CDR1 DFQATT, CDR2 SNEGSKA (reference sequence). CDR3 bases: TGCAGTGCTACTACCGGGACACCCATGACTAGCGGGGGTGCAGATACGCAGTATTTT. Its protein is CSATTGTPMTSGGADTQYF.

This clonotype has a count of ten or more. This chain connects TRBV5-1 to TRBJ2-7; TRBD1 agrees at 8 bases. Per the germline V gene, CDR1 is SGHRS and CDR2 is YFSETQ. This CDR3 is 15 amino acids long. V lost 2 bases, J lost 5 bases, and 9 bases stayed unmatched. The CDR3 sequence is CASSLVGQGSHEQYF. CDR3 DNA: TGCGCCAGCAGCTTAGTCGGACAGGGTTCCCACGAGCAGTACTTC.

This clonotype was observed many times. The genes are TRBV20-1 and TRBJ1-6, with D possibly TRBD1 on 5 matching bases. Germline CDR1 is DFQATT and CDR2 is SNEGSKA (reference sequence). The CDR3 covers 16 residues. V was clipped by 1 base and J by 6 bases, with 16 bases between them. CDR3 loop: CSARGKTAYLNSPLHF. CDR3 nucleotides: TGCAGTGCTAGAGGAAAGACAGCGTACCTTAATTCACCCCTCCACTTT.

This clonotype was found many times. The chain uses TRBV9 and TRBJ1-1; 10 bases fit TRBD1. Germline V lookup: CDR1 SGDLS, CDR2 YYNGEE. This CDR3 has 15 amino acids. V lost 3 bases, J lost 1 base, and 3 bases stayed unmatched. The CDR3 protein is CASSADRGWNTEAFF. The CDR3 nucleotides read TGTGCCAGCAGCGCGGACAGGGGGTGGAACACTGAAGCTTTCTTT.

Many counts were recorded for this clonotype. The chain recombines TRBV27 with TRBJ2-7, with D unclear. The germline V and J ends were trimmed by 3 bases and 3 bases, with 9 bases remaining between them. The length of the CDR3 is 13 residues. Germline loops: CDR1 MNHEY, CDR2 SMNVEV (reference sequence). The DNA for the CDR3 is TGTGCCAGCAGTTTCAAGAAATACTACGAGCAGTACTTC. Encoded protein: CASSFKKYYEQYF.

V is TRBV10-3 and J is TRBJ2-7, with 9 bases lining up with TRBD2. Germline values: CDR1 ENHRY, CDR2 SYGVKD. Trimming at V came to 6 bases and at J to 5 bases, leaving 8 bases not matched to a gene. This CDR3 has 14 residues. The DNA for the CDR3 is TGTGCCATCAGCCCTAGCGGGAAGACTCACGAGCAGTACTTC. As protein: CAISPSGKTHEQYF.

This clonotype occurred once. The rearrangement links TRBV2 to TRBJ1-1; D is perhaps TRBD1 (6 bases). V gave up 7 bases and J gave up 0 bases, with 12 bases separating them. The germline CDR1 and CDR2 sequences are SNHLY and FYNNEI. CDR3 length: 14 residues. The CDR3 sequence: CASTVTGLNTEAFF. Here the CDR3 DNA reads TGTGCCAGCACTGTGACAGGATTGAACACTGAAGCTTTCTTT.

This clonotype was observed at least ten times. The V gene is TRBV5-1, the J gene TRBJ1-2; no firm D call. The length of the CDR3 is 15 residues. The V gene's germline CDR1 is SGHRS and CDR2 YFSETQ. Trimming left V 0 bases short and J 4 bases short, with 13 bases between. The CDR3 sequence: CASSLANVRGYGYTF. CDR3 coding DNA: TGCGCCAGCAGCTTGGCCAATGTTCGGGGCTATGGCTACACCTTC.

Worth noting for this clonotype: This may arise from a read error, as a much more abundant clone is one base away. The V gene is TRBV12-3 or TRBV12-4, the J gene TRBJ2-6; tentative D call: TRBD1 (5 bases). The CDR3 is 15 amino acids. V was cut by 1 base and J by 4 bases, with 8 bases left in between. The CDR3 protein is CASSLVGRGANVLTF. The CDR3 bases are TGTGCCAGCAGTTTAGTGGGGCGAGGGGCCAACGTCCTGACTTTC.

This chain connects TRBV5-6 to TRBJ2-4; TRBD2 agrees at 8 bases. V lost 4 bases to trimming and J lost 5 bases; unmatched junction nucleotides: 8. This CDR3 region has 15 residues. The V gene's germline CDR1 is SGHDT and CDR2 YYEEEE. The chain's CDR3 is CASSPRGGSENIQYF. CDR3 DNA sequence: TGTGCCAGCAGCCCCCGGGGGGGGAGCGAAAACATTCAGTACTTC.